This T cell receptor beta chain was profiled in a study of spatial heterogeneity in lung cancer. Study background: Sequence detection consistently recorded a greater number of beta-chain than alpha-chain sequences.

This clonotype was observed at least ten times. In the library, each TCR cDNA molecule bore its own unique molecular identifier. TCRdb redid the calling of the 5' RACE reads with MiXCR, one entry per CDR3 protein. Among about 82,000 distinct CDR3 sequences listed, 10% to 15% were seen once. Time point: sample taken at primary tumor resection. Sequencing of whole RNA from tumor, nontumor lung or frozen PBMC involved no sorting. About 73 TRACERx patients with early, untreated non-small cell lung cancer donated samples. The CDR3 runs to 15 residues. V lost 0 bases, J lost 5 bases, and 17 bases lay in between. Germline V gene data show CDR1 as DFQATT and CDR2 as SNEGSKA (reference sequence).

The clonotype comes from a male donor with early-stage non-small cell lung cancer. The V call is TRBV20-1, the J call TRBJ2-7; maybe TRBD2 (6 bases). The input for sequencing was PBMCs, taken at surgery. DNA of the CDR3: TGCAGTGCTAGAGATCAATGGGACTCCCTGAACGAGCAGTACTTC. Translating gives CSARDQWDSLNEQYF.